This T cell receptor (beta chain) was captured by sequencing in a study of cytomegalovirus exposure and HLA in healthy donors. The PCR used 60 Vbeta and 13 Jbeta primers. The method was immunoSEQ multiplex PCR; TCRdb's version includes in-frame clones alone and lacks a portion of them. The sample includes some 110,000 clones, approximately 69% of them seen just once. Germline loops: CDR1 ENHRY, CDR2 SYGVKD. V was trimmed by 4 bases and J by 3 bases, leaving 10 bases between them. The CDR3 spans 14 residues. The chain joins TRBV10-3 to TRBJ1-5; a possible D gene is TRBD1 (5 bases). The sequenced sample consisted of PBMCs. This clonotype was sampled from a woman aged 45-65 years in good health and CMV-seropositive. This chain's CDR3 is CAISVSGINQPQHF. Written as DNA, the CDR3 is TGTGCCATCAGTGTATCAGGGATCAATCAGCCCCAGCATTTT.